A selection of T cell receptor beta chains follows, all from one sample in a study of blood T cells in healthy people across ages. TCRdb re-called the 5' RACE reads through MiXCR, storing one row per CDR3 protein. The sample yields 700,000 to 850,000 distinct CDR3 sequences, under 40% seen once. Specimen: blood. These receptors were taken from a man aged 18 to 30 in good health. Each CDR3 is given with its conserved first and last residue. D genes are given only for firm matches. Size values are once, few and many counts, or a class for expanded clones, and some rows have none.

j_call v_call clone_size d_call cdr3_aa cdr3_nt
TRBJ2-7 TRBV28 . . CASSSPGLTSYEQYF TGTGCCAGCAGTTCGCCGGGACTGACATCCTACGAGCAGTACTTC
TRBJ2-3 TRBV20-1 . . CSAGDFSGPSTDTQYF TGCAGTGCTGGAGACTTTAGCGGCCCCAGCACAGATACGCAGTATTTT
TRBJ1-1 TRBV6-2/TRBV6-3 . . CASKEHDGNTEAFF TGTGCCAGCAAGGAACACGACGGAAACACTGAAGCTTTCTTT
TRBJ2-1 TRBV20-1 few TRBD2 CSADHTSGGLNNEQFF TGCAGTGCTGACCACACCAGCGGGGGCCTAAACAATGAGCAGTTCTTC
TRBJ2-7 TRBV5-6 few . CASSLFFSSPAASYEQYF TGTGCCAGCAGCTTGTTTTTTTCGAGCCCAGCCGCCTCCTACGAGCAGTACTTC
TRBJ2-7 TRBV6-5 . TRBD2 CASSLGLAGGPPYNEQYF TGTGCCAGCAGTTTGGGACTAGCGGGGGGGCCTCCATACAATGAGCAGTACTTC
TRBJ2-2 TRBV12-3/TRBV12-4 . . CASSPPGHRAGELFF TGTGCCAGCAGCCCCCCGGGACATAGGGCCGGGGAGCTGTTTTTT
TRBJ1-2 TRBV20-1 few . CSASRSGNYGYTF TGCAGTGCTAGTCGGAGCGGTAACTATGGCTACACCTTC
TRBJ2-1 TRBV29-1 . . CSVVTFRGNEQFF TGCAGCGTTGTAACATTTAGGGGCAATGAGCAGTTCTTC
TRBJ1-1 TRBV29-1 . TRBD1 CSVDRHRGTTEAFF TGCAGCGTTGACCGTCACAGGGGTACCACTGAAGCTTTCTTT
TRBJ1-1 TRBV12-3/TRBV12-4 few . CASSGPTGEAFF TGTGCCAGCAGTGGCCCGACAGGTGAAGCTTTCTTT
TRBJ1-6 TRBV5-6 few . CASSAGRFTYNSPLHF TGTGCCAGCAGCGCCGGTAGGTTCACCTATAATTCACCCCTCCACTTT
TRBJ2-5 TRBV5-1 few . CASSSLNQETQYF TGCGCCAGCAGCTCCCTCAACCAAGAGACCCAGTACTTC
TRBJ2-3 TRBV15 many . CATSTNQLDPKGTDTQYF TGTGCCACCAGCACAAACCAATTAGACCCAAAGGGGACAGATACGCAGTATTTT
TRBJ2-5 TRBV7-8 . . CASSLPPGHPQETQYF TGTGCCAGCAGCCTGCCCCCCGGACATCCCCAAGAGACCCAGTACTTC
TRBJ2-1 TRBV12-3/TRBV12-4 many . CASSFYRDSGYNEQFF TGTGCCAGCAGTTTCTACCGGGACTCCGGGTACAATGAGCAGTTCTTC
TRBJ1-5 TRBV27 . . CASSLEGINQPQHF TGTGCCAGCAGTTTAGAAGGGATCAATCAGCCCCAGCATTTT
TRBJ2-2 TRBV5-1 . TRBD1 CASSPQGAANTGELFF TGCGCCAGCAGCCCACAGGGGGCCGCGAACACCGGGGAGCTGTTTTTT
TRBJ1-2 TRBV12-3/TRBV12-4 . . CASSPGIMGGYTF TGTGCCAGCAGTCCGGGCATTATGGGTGGCTACACCTTC
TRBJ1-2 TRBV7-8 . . CVSSLGSFNYGYTF TGTGTCAGCAGCCTTGGGTCTTTTAACTATGGCTACACCTTC
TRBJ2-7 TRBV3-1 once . CASSLNWDSYEQYF TGTGCCAGCAGCCTCAATTGGGACTCCTACGAGCAGTACTTC
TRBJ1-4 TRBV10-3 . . CAITNRPDEKLFF TGTGCCATCACCAACAGGCCGGATGAAAAACTGTTTTTT
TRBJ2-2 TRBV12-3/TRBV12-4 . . CASSPHPGTGELFF TGTGCCAGCAGTCCCCATCCGGGGACCGGGGAGCTGTTTTTT
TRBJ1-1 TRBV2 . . CASPLGKGKAFF TGTGCCAGCCCGTTGGGTAAGGGGAAAGCTTTCTTT
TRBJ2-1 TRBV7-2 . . CASSSRTPTYEQFF TGTGCCAGCAGCTCCCGGACTCCAACCTACGAGCAGTTCTTC
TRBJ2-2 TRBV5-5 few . CASSLRVGELFF TGTGCCAGCAGCCTCAGGGTCGGGGAGCTGTTTTTT
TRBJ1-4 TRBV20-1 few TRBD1 CSAGQGRSNEKLFF TGCAGTGCCGGACAGGGAAGGTCTAATGAAAAACTGTTTTTT
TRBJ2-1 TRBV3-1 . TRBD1 CASNHRPGQQETQFF TGTGCCAGCAACCACCGTCCGGGACAGCAAGAGACCCAGTTCTTC
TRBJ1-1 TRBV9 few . CASSVDLRENTEAFF TGTGCCAGCAGCGTAGACCTCAGAGAGAACACTGAAGCTTTCTTT
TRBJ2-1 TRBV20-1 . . CSAEQPYSYNEQFF TGCAGTGCGGAACAGCCCTACTCCTACAATGAGCAGTTCTTC
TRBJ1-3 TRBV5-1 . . CASSRRPGRAGGNTIYF TGCGCCAGCAGCCGTAGACCTGGCCGCGCAGGTGGAAACACCATATATTTT
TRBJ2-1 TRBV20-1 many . CSLFRTSEQFF TGCAGCCTCTTCCGCACTAGCGAGCAGTTCTTC
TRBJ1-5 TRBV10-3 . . CAISVGGGNQPQHF TGTGCCATCAGTGTCGGGGGCGGCAATCAGCCCCAGCATTTT
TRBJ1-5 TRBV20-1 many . CSARVGDSNQPQHF TGCAGTGCTAGAGTGGGGGATAGCAATCAGCCCCAGCATTTT
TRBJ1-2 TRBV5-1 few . CASSPGGPINYGYTF TGCGCCAGCAGCCCCGGGGGACCGATTAACTATGGCTACACCTTC
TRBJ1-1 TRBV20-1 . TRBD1 CSVGTGGSTEAFF TGCAGTGTTGGGACAGGGGGAAGCACTGAAGCTTTCTTT
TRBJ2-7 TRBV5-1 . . CASSLNIDEQYF TGCGCCAGCAGCTTGAACATTGACGAGCAGTACTTC
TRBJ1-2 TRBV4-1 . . CASSSSFSSRANYGYTF TGCGCCAGCAGCTCCTCTTTCAGCTCCCGAGCTAACTATGGCTACACCTTC
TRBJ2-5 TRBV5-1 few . CASSAYLGETQYF TGCGCCAGCAGCGCCTATCTGGGGGAGACCCAGTACTTC
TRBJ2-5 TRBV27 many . CASSLVGTGQETQYF TGTGCCAGCAGTTTAGTGGGTACGGGCCAAGAGACCCAGTACTTC
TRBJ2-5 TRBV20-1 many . CSARSQGRQETQYF TGCAGTGCTAGATCCCAGGGAAGGCAAGAGACCCAGTACTTC
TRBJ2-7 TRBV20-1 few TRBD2 CSALGEGRYEQYF TGCAGTGCCCTGGGGGAGGGTAGATACGAGCAGTACTTC
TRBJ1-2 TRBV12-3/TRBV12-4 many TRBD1 CASSRGQGPYGYTF TGTGCCAGCAGTAGAGGACAGGGACCCTATGGCTACACCTTC
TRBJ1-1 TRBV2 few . CASSPNSDTEAFF TGTGCCAGCAGCCCCAACTCGGACACTGAAGCTTTCTTT
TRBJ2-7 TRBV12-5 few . CASAAWDNEQYF TGTGCTAGTGCCGCCTGGGACAATGAGCAGTACTTC
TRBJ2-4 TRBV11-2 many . CASSSPVAKNIQYF TGTGCCAGCAGCTCCCCCGTAGCCAAAAACATTCAGTACTTC
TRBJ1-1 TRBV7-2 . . CASSLAAWEGTEAFF TGTGCCAGCAGCTTAGCGGCCTGGGAGGGTACTGAAGCTTTCTTT
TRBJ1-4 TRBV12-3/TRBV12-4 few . CASSLRRNHQEKLFF TGTGCCAGCAGTTTACGGCGTAACCACCAGGAAAAACTGTTTTTT
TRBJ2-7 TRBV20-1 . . CSARAGLPNSGYEQYF TGCAGTGCTAGAGCGGGCCTCCCCAATAGCGGCTACGAGCAGTACTTC
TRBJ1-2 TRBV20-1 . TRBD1 CSASQGVGYGYTF TGCAGTGCTAGTCAGGGGGTAGGGTATGGCTACACCTTC
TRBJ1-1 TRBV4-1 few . CASSQAPGSYTEAFF TGCGCCAGCAGCCAAGCCCCCGGGTCCTACACTGAAGCTTTCTTT
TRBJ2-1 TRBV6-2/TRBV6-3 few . CASMGHLGDEQFF TGTGCCAGCATGGGGCACCTTGGTGATGAGCAGTTCTTC
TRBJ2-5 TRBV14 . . CASSQAGHSQETQYF TGTGCCAGCAGCCAAGCGGGGCATTCGCAAGAGACCCAGTACTTC
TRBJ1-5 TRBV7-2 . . CACSPRTDGRNQPQHF TGTGCCTGCAGCCCAAGGACAGATGGACGTAATCAGCCCCAGCATTTT
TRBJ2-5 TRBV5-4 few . CASSLPGAEETQYF TGTGCCAGCAGCTTACCAGGGGCGGAGGAGACCCAGTACTTC
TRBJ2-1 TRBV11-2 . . CASSLGDIGNEQFF TGTGCCAGCAGCTTAGGGGATATCGGGAATGAGCAGTTCTTC
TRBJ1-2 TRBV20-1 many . CSASIPGLYGYTF TGCAGTGCTAGCATTCCAGGACTATATGGCTACACCTTC
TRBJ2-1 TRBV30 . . CAWSGISTAEQFF TGTGCCTGGAGTGGGATCAGTACAGCCGAGCAGTTCTTC
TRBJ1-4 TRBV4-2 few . CASSQGHVDEKLFF TGTGCCAGCAGCCAAGGACACGTTGATGAAAAACTGTTTTTT